The 21 T cell receptor beta chains in this list originate from one sample, sequenced in a study of blood T cells in healthy people across ages. Sample-barcoded 5' priming and a J-beta primer mix drove a second PCR of about 7 to 12 cycles. TCRdb redid the calling of the 5' RACE reads with MiXCR, one entry per CDR3 protein. The sample has 1.6 million or so distinct CDR3 sequences; about 35% are singletons. The sample taken for sequencing was blood. The receptor set was obtained from a woman aged 25 to 39 in good health.

This clonotype showed up just once. The V and J genes are TRBV3-1 and TRBJ2-2, with D perhaps assigned TRBD1 or TRBD2 (5 bases each). V was shortened by 10 bases and J by 6 bases, with 18 bases between the two germline ends. Germline V gene sequence: CDR1 LGHDT, CDR2 YNNKEL (reference sequence). The CDR3 has 14 amino acids. CDR3 nucleotide sequence: TGTGCCACCTCGGGGCAGGCCGGCGCCGGGGAGCTGTTTTTT. It yields the protein CATSGQAGAGELFF.

The rearrangement joins TRBV10-3 to TRBJ2-7; D call uncertain. This CDR3 has 14 amino acids. Germline V CDR1 and CDR2: ENHRY, SYGVKD. Between the trimmed V and J ends, which lost 0 bases and 3 bases, there was a span of 9 bases. CDR3 in amino acids: CAISESNRIYEQYF. CDR3 sequence (DNA): TGTGCCATCAGTGAGTCGAATCGGATCTACGAGCAGTACTTC.

This clonotype showed up just a few times. This chain links TRBV29-1 with TRBJ1-2, with a tentative D call TRBD1 (6 bases). This CDR3 spans 14 amino acids. Germline V CDR1 and CDR2: SQVTM, ANQGSEA. V lost 3 bases to trimming and J lost 7 bases, with 18 bases between them. In DNA form, the CDR3 reads TGCAGCGTTGAGGGACCGGGACAAATAGCTGGCTACACCTTC. This codes for CSVEGPGQIAGYTF.

The rearrangement links TRBV7-9 to TRBJ1-5; possible D gene TRBD1, 5 bases. Between the trimmed V and J ends, which lost 5 bases and 4 bases, there was a span of 12 bases. This CDR3 contains 14 residues. Looked up from germline, CDR1 is SEHNR and CDR2 is FQNEAQ (reference sequence). CDR3 bases: TGTGCCAGCAGCCGCGGGGGGACTAATCAGCCCCAGCATTTT. It is translated as CASSRGGTNQPQHF.

The chain links TRBV20-1 to TRBJ2-2, with 12 bases matching TRBD2. Germline V gives CDR1 DFQATT, CDR2 SNEGSKA (reference sequence). V shed 1 base, J shed 4 bases, and the junction held 4 bases outside the gene matches. CDR3 length equals 16 residues. The CDR3 sequence: CSARASGGAGTGELFF. For the CDR3, the DNA is TGCAGTGCTAGAGCTAGCGGGGGGGCCGGCACCGGGGAGCTGTTTTTT.

There are many counts of this clonotype. The genes are TRBV4-2 and TRBJ2-1; D is uncertain. CDR1 LGHNA and CDR2 YNFKEQ come from the germline V gene. The CDR3 consists of 15 residues. V was pared by 1 base and J by 0 bases, with 7 bases between. Here the CDR3 reads CASSQGGTSYNEQFF. The CDR3 nucleotides are TGTGCCAGCAGCCAAGGGGGTACCTCCTACAATGAGCAGTTCTTC.

This clonotype has more than one count but fewer than ten. The genes are TRBV4-1 and TRBJ2-1, with D tentatively TRBD1 or TRBD2 (5 bases each). This CDR3 region has 19 residues. The germline V gene has CDR1 MGHRA and CDR2 YSYEKL. Trimming removed 2 bases from V and 6 bases from J, with 26 bases in between. In nucleotides, the CDR3 is TGCGCCAGCAGCCAAATCCGGACCTTTGGGGGACCGACCCCCAATGAGCAGTTCTTC. Translation: CASSQIRTFGGPTPNEQFF.

A remark on this clonotype: This sequence may be a read error, since a much larger clone differs from it by one base. The rearrangement links TRBV29-1 to TRBJ2-1; the D gene is possibly TRBD1 (5 bases). Germline V gives CDR1 SQVTM, CDR2 ANQGSEA. This CDR3 is built from 15 residues. Trimming pared 4 bases from V and 4 bases from J, leaving 17 bases between. CDR3 residues: CSVGFLAGPYNEQFF. For the CDR3, the DNA is TGCAGCGTTGGGTTCTTGGCAGGGCCTTACAATGAGCAGTTCTTC.

This clonotype has just a few counts. The genes are TRBV15 and TRBJ2-7; 7 nucleotides align to TRBD1. V lost 8 bases, J lost 0 bases, and 10 bases stayed unmatched. Germline CDR1 and CDR2: LNHNV and YYDKDF (reference sequence). The CDR3 has 15 amino acids. The CDR3 nucleotides read TGTGCCACCGAACAAACGGGACAGAGCTCCTACGAGCAGTACTTC. It is translated as CATEQTGQSSYEQYF.

The rearrangement links TRBV5-1 to TRBJ2-7, with D possibly matching TRBD1 (6 bases). The germline V and J ends were trimmed by 1 base and 7 bases, with 18 bases remaining between them. CDR3 size: 15 residues. CDR1 SGHRS and CDR2 YFSETQ come from the germline V gene. The CDR3 sequence: CASSLIWEGGREQYF. CDR3 DNA sequence: TGCGCCAGCAGCTTGATCTGGGAAGGGGGTCGGGAGCAGTACTTC.

The V call is TRBV2, the J call TRBJ1-1; D possibly corresponds to TRBD1 (5 bases). The V gene's germline CDR1 is SNHLY and CDR2 FYNNEI. With 10 bases removed from V and 1 base from J, the gap between germline ends came to 13 bases. The CDR3 runs 13 residues. This CDR3 is CATSAGPNTEAFF. The DNA for the CDR3 is TGTGCCACCTCAGCAGGGCCGAACACTGAAGCTTTCTTT.

The chain employs TRBV20-1 and TRBJ2-7, with 9 bases that match TRBD2. The J segment lost 4 bases and the V segment lost 0 bases, leaving 7 bases of the junction unmatched. CDR3 size: 15 residues. CDR1 and CDR2 from the germline V gene are DFQATT and SNEGSKA (reference sequence). CDR3 nucleotide sequence: TGCAGTGCTAGAGATCGCGGGGGGGCAGGGTACGAGCAGTACTTC. It yields the protein CSARDRGGAGYEQYF.

The CDR3 here is CASSLLGSTYEQYF. The CDR3 DNA is TGTGCCAGCAGCTTACTTGGCAGTACCTACGAGCAGTACTTC. This sequence joins TRBV11-2 and TRBJ2-7; no reliable D call. Trimming cost V 2 bases and J 2 bases, with 10 bases left between them. The CDR3 spans 14 residues. From germline, CDR1 is SGHAT and CDR2 FQNNGV.

The rearrangement uses TRBV12-3 or TRBV12-4 and TRBJ1-1, with a tentative D call TRBD1 (6 bases). CDR3 length equals 14 residues. The V and J ends lost 3 bases and 5 bases respectively, with 13 bases between them. The CDR3 DNA follows: TGTGCCAGCAGTTTGTGGGGGGGCGTTACTGAAGCTTTCTTT. This translates into CASSLWGGVTEAFF.

This chain uses TRBV3-1 with TRBJ2-4, with 11 bases fitting TRBD2. CDR1 is LGHDT and CDR2 is YNNKEL in the germline V gene (reference sequence). The CDR3 contains 15 residues. Losses at the gene ends were 3 bases for V and 6 bases for J; bases not matched to a gene: 4. The CDR3 DNA reads TGTGCCAGCAGCCAGGGCCTAGCGGGGGGAAACATTCAGTACTTC. Translation gives CASSQGLAGGNIQYF.

This clonotype has at least ten counts. The chain links TRBV10-3 to TRBJ2-1; TRBD2 aligns across 10 bases. This CDR3 spans 14 amino acids. V gave up 5 bases and J gave up 8 bases; unmatched junction bases: 6. Germline CDR1 is ENHRY and CDR2 is SYGVKD. For the CDR3, the DNA is TGTGCCATCAGTTGGAGCGGGGGGGCTGATGAGCAGTTCTTC. Translating gives CAISWSGGADEQFF.

In regard to this clonotype: A junction boundary mismatches the germline segment, possibly from a read error. The chain carries TRBV18 and TRBJ1-1; D is unresolved. Looked up from germline, CDR1 is KGHSH and CDR2 is LQKENI. The CDR3 has 14 amino acids. CDR3 loop: CASSHGRENTGAFF. The CDR3 DNA is TGTGCCAGCTCACACGGACGGGAGAACACTGGAGCTTTCTTT.

The J gene is TRBJ1-2, the V gene TRBV5-1; D might be TRBD1 (5 bases). V gave up 0 bases and J gave up 6 bases, with 12 bases separating them. Germline CDR1 reads SGHRS; CDR2 reads YFSETQ. This CDR3 has 14 residues. The CDR3 DNA reads as TGCGCCAGCAGCTTGGGCGGGGCCAACAATGGCTACACCTTC. Residues: CASSLGGANNGYTF.

The V gene is TRBV7-3, the J gene TRBJ2-3, with 7 bases that match TRBD2. This CDR3 region has 17 residues. Germline loops: CDR1 SGHTA, CDR2 FQGTGA. J was trimmed by 6 bases and V by 1 base; bases with no gene match: 13. The DNA of the CDR3 is TGTGCCAGCAGCTTAATTGGGTCCAGCGGGAAGGGGGATACGCAGTATTTT. This sequence encodes CASSLIGSSGKGDTQYF.

The chain combines TRBV11-1 with TRBJ2-7; a possible D gene is TRBD2 (6 bases). From germline, CDR1 is SGHAT and CDR2 FQDESV (reference sequence). The V end was cut by 1 base, the J end by 1 base, with 11 bases between. The CDR3 length is 15 residues. CDR3: CASSLVKSGSYEQYF. DNA of the CDR3: TGTGCCAGCAGCTTAGTAAAAAGCGGGTCCTACGAGCAGTACTTC.

This clonotype appeared a few times. The chain carries TRBV29-1 and TRBJ2-1, with 9 positions matching TRBD2. Per germline, CDR1 SQVTM and CDR2 ANQGSEA. The CDR3 has 18 amino acids. The V segment lost 0 bases and the J segment 5 bases; nucleotides outside the gene matches: 14. CDR3 in DNA: TGCAGCGTTGAAGAGGTGGAATGGACTAGCGCACATCACAATGAGCAGTTCTTC. Its translation is CSVEEVEWTSAHHNEQFF.